The clone carrying this TCR beta chain has just a few counts. TCRdb re-called the 5' RACE reads through MiXCR, storing one row per CDR3 protein. This sample has roughly 380,000 distinct CDR3 sequences, with around 27% found just once. The sample belongs to a study of T-cell memory formation after mild COVID-19. The germline V gene encodes CDR1 MNHEY and CDR2 SVGEGT. This CDR3 region has 12 residues. Trimming stripped 0 bases from V and 13 bases from J, with 12 bases between. The rearrangement links TRBV6-2 or TRBV6-3 to TRBJ1-1; no clear D. The sequencing sample was made of PBMCs or a T cell subset sorted from them (not recorded which). The source is an adult woman who had mild COVID-19 (a few samples of this study predate the infection). Cell type and time point are not known. CDR3 DNA: TGTGCCAGCAGTTACTCGAGAGCGAGTAGTTTCTTT. Protein product: CASSYSRASSFF.